This entry lists 19 T cell receptor beta chains sequenced from one sample in a study of CD4 T cells in relation to SARS-CoV-2 and coronaviruses. Antigen specificity for these receptors is unknown. TCRdb's table, derived via immunoSEQ multiplex PCR, lists solely in-frame clones and lacks some. Here the sample spans 15,000 to 19,000 clones, roughly 72% being singletons. CD4+ T cells from unexposed donors were obtained before the COVID-19 pandemic (2011-2018). Isolation of CD4+ T cells took place after about 10 days in culture. Sequences were obtained from CD4+ T cells from PBMCs, cultured in vitro. The receptors shown here come from a human donor in good health.

The rearrangement uses TRBV7-3 and TRBJ2-3; 8 bases fit TRBD2. The J segment lost 0 bases and the V segment lost 5 bases, leaving 13 bases of the junction unmatched. The germline V gene has CDR1 SGHTA and CDR2 FQGTGA. The CDR3 has 18 residues. CDR3: CASSLAGQPSTSTDTQYF. CDR3 nucleotides: TGTGCCAGCAGCCTAGCGGGCCAGCCGAGTACTAGCACAGATACGCAGTATTTT.

The rearrangement joins TRBV28 to TRBJ2-1; TRBD2 matches at 9 bases. This CDR3 region has 17 residues. Germline-derived CDR1 and CDR2 are MDHEN and SYDVKM. Losses at the gene ends were 2 bases for V and 2 bases for J; bases not matched to a gene: 7. CDR3 residues: CASSLLSAGGPYNEQFF. CDR3 bases: TGTGCCAGCAGTTTACTTTCGGCGGGAGGGCCCTACAATGAGCAGTTCTTC.

The chain carries TRBV6-5 and TRBJ1-6; D is undetermined. This CDR3 comprises 14 residues. V lost 4 bases, J lost 7 bases, and 11 bases lay in between. Germline V gene lookup returns CDR1 MNHEY and CDR2 SVGAGI. The CDR3 loop is CASSSGSENSPLHF. DNA for the CDR3: TGTGCCAGCAGTTCGGGATCCGAAAATTCACCCCTCCACTTT.

This clone appeared once. The genes are TRBV5-5 and TRBJ2-3; the match to TRBD2 covers 14 bases. The CDR3 totals 17 residues. CDR1 SGHKS and CDR2 YYEKEE come from the germline V gene (reference sequence). With 3 bases clipped from V and 2 bases from J, the junction kept 5 bases outside the gene matches. The CDR3 DNA follows: TGTGCCAGCAGCTCCGGACTAGCGGGAGGAGTCACAGATACGCAGTATTTT. It translates to CASSSGLAGGVTDTQYF.

The chain recombines TRBV12-3 or TRBV12-4 with TRBJ1-3; D remains unclear. This CDR3 has 13 amino acids. With 8 bases removed from V and 0 bases from J, the gap between germline ends came to 8 bases. In nucleotides, the CDR3 is TGTGCCAGCTGTCTAGCCTCTGGAAACACCATATATTTT. Protein: CASCLASGNTIYF.

This chain connects TRBV5-6 to TRBJ2-5, with a weak D call TRBD1 (6 bases). From germline, CDR1 is SGHDT and CDR2 YYEEEE. Trimming took 1 base from V and 3 from J, leaving 16 bases between them. The CDR3 is made up of 16 amino acids. As DNA, the CDR3 is TGTGCCAGCAGCTTGAGAGGGGGAGCAGGAGAAGAGACCCAGTACTTC. It yields the protein CASSLRGGAGEETQYF.

The CDR3 here is CASSDGAADASPLHF. The CDR3 nucleotides read TGTGCCAGCAGTGATGGGGCCGCGGACGCCTCACCCCTCCACTTT. The chain has TRBV6-1 and TRBJ1-6, with D possibly being TRBD1 (5 bases). The V end lost 3 bases, the J end lost 10 bases, and 16 bases lay between the germline ends. Germline V gene sequence: CDR1 MNHNS, CDR2 SASEGT. The CDR3 has 15 amino acids.

The chain combines TRBV3-1 (or the pseudogene TRBV3-2) with TRBJ1-1; 8 positions agree with TRBD1. There are 16 residues in the CDR3. The V gene's germline CDR1 is LGHDT and CDR2 YNNKEL (reference sequence). The ends lost 4 bases at V and 4 bases at J; junction bases unmatched: 11. In nucleotides, the CDR3 is TGTGCCAGCAGCCGAGATGGAGGACAGGGAAGCACTGAAGCTTTCTTT. Translated, it gives CASSRDGGQGSTEAFF.

The chain has TRBV15 and TRBJ1-6; tentative D call: TRBD1 (5 bases). Per germline, CDR1 LNHNV and CDR2 YYDKDF (reference sequence). The CDR3 spans 14 residues. The V and J ends lost 1 base and 10 bases respectively, with 11 bases between them. The CDR3 protein is CATSRAGPRSPLHF. DNA of the CDR3: TGTGCCACCAGCAGAGCAGGGCCAAGGTCACCCCTCCACTTT.

The chain has TRBV30 and TRBJ2-6; TRBD1 agrees at 10 bases. The CDR3 length is 18 residues. Germline V gene sequence: CDR1 GTSNPN, CDR2 SVGIG (reference sequence). V lost 0 bases and J lost 4; bases outside the gene matches: 9. The CDR3 loop is CAWSVVTGGALGANVLTF. CDR3 bases: TGTGCCTGGAGTGTCGTGACAGGGGGCGCGTTAGGGGCCAACGTCCTGACTTTC.

CDR3 loop: CASSFSTAVGELFF. CDR3 coding DNA: TGTGCCAGCAGTTTTTCCACTGCCGTAGGGGAGCTGTTTTTT. V is TRBV27 and J is TRBJ2-2; D uncertain. V was cut by 3 bases and J by 8 bases, with 13 bases left in between. The CDR3 is 14 amino acids. Germline V gene lookup returns CDR1 MNHEY and CDR2 SMNVEV (reference sequence).

This chain links TRBV29-1 with TRBJ2-2; no clear D. The CDR3 runs 13 residues. The germline CDR1 and CDR2 sequences are SQVTM and ANQGSEA. Trimming stripped 3 bases from V and 7 bases from J, with 12 bases between. The CDR3 DNA follows: TGCAGCGTTGAGATAGTACGAGGCGGGGAGCTGTTTTTT. Translating it yields CSVEIVRGGELFF.

The genes are TRBV18 and TRBJ2-3; a possible D gene is TRBD2 (5 bases). CDR1 KGHSH and CDR2 LQKENI come from the germline V gene. The ends were cut back, 0 bases at V and 3 bases at J, with 10 bases in the middle. CDR3 length equals 15 residues. CDR3 coding DNA: TGTGCCAGCTCACCACCGGGAGAAATAACAGATACGCAGTATTTT. This encodes CASSPPGEITDTQYF.

The chain is built from TRBV3-1 (or the pseudogene TRBV3-2) and TRBJ2-2; no reliable D call. This CDR3 has 13 amino acids. Trimming cost V 2 bases and J 6 bases, with 7 bases left between them. Germline V gene sequence: CDR1 LGHDT, CDR2 YNNKEL (reference sequence). This CDR3 reads CASSQTGPGELFF. In nucleotides, the CDR3 is TGTGCCAGCAGCCAAACCGGCCCCGGGGAGCTGTTTTTT.

The V gene is TRBV11-2, the J gene TRBJ2-1; tentatively, D is TRBD2 (6 bases). This CDR3 is 15 amino acids long. V dropped 1 base and J dropped 2 bases, with 9 bases sitting between them. Germline V gives CDR1 SGHAT, CDR2 FQNNGV. The CDR3 bases are TGTGCCAGCAGCTTAGGGGACTTAACCTACAATGAGCAGTTCTTC. Its translation is CASSLGDLTYNEQFF. Together with reference TRBV11-2 and TRBJ2-1, the CDR3 gives the full variable domain: EAGVAQSPRYKIIEKRQSVAFWCNPISGHATLYWYQQILGQGPKLLIQFQNNGVVDDSQLPKDRFSAERLKGVDSTLKIQPAKLEDSAVYLCASSLGDLTYNEQFFGPGTRLTVL.

The chain carries TRBV7-3 and TRBJ2-1; 9 positions match TRBD1. The germline V gene has CDR1 SGHTA and CDR2 FQGTGA. The junction had 14 bases not matched to a gene; V was cut back by 5 bases and J by 3 bases. This CDR3 is 18 amino acids long. The CDR3 loop reads CASSLTSGTGLFYNEQFF. For the CDR3, the DNA is TGTGCCAGCAGCCTCACTTCCGGGACAGGGCTTTTCTACAATGAGCAGTTCTTC.

The genes are TRBV10-3 and TRBJ2-7, with 9 bases lining up with TRBD1. With V trimmed by 6 bases and J by 0 bases, 9 bases remained unmatched. Germline V gene lookup returns CDR1 ENHRY and CDR2 SYGVKD. The CDR3 totals 16 residues. The DNA for the CDR3 is TGTGCCATCAGAGAGGGTGGGACAGGGCACTCCTACGAGCAGTACTTC. Protein product: CAIREGGTGHSYEQYF.

This clone appeared a single time. The J gene is TRBJ2-5, the V gene TRBV7-7; maybe TRBD2 (6 bases). The V end was cut by 5 bases, the J end by 4 bases, with 17 bases between. Germline V CDR1 and CDR2: SSHAT, FNYEAQ (reference sequence). The CDR3 totals 15 residues. The DNA for the CDR3 is TGTGCCAGCAGCCAAAGTACGACCGGGAGAGAGACCCAGTACTTC. Protein product: CASSQSTTGRETQYF. Combining the CDR3 with reference TRBV7-7 and TRBJ2-5 gives the whole variable domain GAGVSQSPRYKVTKRGQDVTLRCDPISSHATLYWYQQALGQGPEFLTYFNYEAQPDKSGLPSDRFSAERPEGSISTLTIQRTEQRDSAMYRCASSQSTTGRETQYFGPGTRLLVL.

The chain recombines TRBV2 with TRBJ2-1; 13 nucleotides line up with TRBD2. Unmatched junction bases numbered 4, after V lost 4 bases and J lost 7 bases. The CDR3 consists of 15 residues. From germline, CDR1 is SNHLY and CDR2 FYNNEI. CDR3 coding DNA: TGTGCCAGCAGTGGGACTAGCGGGAGAGGAAATGAGCAGTTCTTC. Translation gives CASSGTSGRGNEQFF.